Sequencing of this TCR beta chain was carried out in a study of T-cell memory formation after mild COVID-19. Findings and limits, study-wide: Detection of some responders pre-infection suggested pre-existing cross-reactive memory T cells participated. A balance of CD4 and CD8 characterized clones contracting day 15 to 85, whereas later expanders leaned CD4+.

This CDR3 contains 16 residues. Trimming shortened V by 5 bases and J by 2 bases, and 13 bases separated the two germline ends. Per the germline V gene, CDR1 is SGHTA and CDR2 is FQGNSA. Note on this clonotype: Its target is not known.

Each CDR3 protein is one row after TCRdb ran MiXCR on the 5' RACE reads. The data show fewer than 200,000 distinct CDR3 sequences, roughly 13% seen once. The sequence derives from a man younger than 35 who had mild COVID-19 (a few samples of this study predate the infection). Cell type and time point are not known. V is TRBV7-2 and J is TRBJ2-6, with D tentatively TRBD2 (6 bases). The sequencing sample was made of PBMCs or a T cell subset sorted from them (not recorded which). As DNA, the CDR3 is TGTGCCAGCAGCCCCCTCCCGGGGGCTGGGGCCAACGTCCTGACTTTC. Its translation: CASSPLPGAGANVLTF.